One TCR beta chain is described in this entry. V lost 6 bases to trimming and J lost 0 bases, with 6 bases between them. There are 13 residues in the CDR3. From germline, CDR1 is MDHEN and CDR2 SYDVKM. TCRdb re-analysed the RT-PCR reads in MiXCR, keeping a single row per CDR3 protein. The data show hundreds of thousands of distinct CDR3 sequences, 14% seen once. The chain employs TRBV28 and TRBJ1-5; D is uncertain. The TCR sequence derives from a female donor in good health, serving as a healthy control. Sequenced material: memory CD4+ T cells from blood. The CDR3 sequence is CASRKDSNQPQHF. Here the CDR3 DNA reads TGTGCCAGCAGGAAAGATAGCAATCAGCCCCAGCATTTT.